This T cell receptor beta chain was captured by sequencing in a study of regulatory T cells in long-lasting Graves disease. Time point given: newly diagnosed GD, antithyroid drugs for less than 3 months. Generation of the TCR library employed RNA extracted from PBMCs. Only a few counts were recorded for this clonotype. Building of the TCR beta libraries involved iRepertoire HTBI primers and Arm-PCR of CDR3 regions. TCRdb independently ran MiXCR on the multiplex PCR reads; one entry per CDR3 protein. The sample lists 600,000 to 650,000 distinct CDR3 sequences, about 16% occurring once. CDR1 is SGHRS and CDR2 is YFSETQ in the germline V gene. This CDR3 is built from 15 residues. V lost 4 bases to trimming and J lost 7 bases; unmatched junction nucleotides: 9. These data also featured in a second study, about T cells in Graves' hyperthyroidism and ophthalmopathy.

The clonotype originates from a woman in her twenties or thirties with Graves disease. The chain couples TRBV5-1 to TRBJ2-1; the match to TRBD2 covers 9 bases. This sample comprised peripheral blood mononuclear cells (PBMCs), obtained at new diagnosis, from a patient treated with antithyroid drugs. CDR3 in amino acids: CASSPGTSLRNEQFF. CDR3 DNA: TGCGCCAGCAGCCCCGGGACTAGCCTTCGGAATGAGCAGTTCTTC.